The rows below give T cell receptor beta chains drawn from one sample of a study of blood T cells in healthy people across ages. TCRdb re-called the 5' RACE reads through MiXCR, storing one row per CDR3 protein. The data hold 450,000 to 700,000 distinct CDR3 sequences, with 27% observed a single time. Sequencing was carried out using blood. The receptor set was obtained from a woman aged 70-85 years in good health. Each CDR3 is given with its conserved first and last residue. Each record gives: clone size, D gene, J gene, V gene, CDR3 DNA, CDR3 protein. The D gene is left open where the match is weak. Where a row states a size, it is once, few, many or the class of an expanded clone; other rows omit it.

>NA|NA|TRBJ2-7|TRBV14
TGTGCCAGCAGCCGCCGCCTGAGGGGTGCCTACGAGCAGTACTTC
CASSRRLRGAYEQYF
>few|NA|TRBJ1-1|TRBV20-1
TGCAGTGCCCCGCCGGGGGGGACTGAAGCTTTCTTT
CSAPPGGTEAFF
>NA|NA|TRBJ2-1|TRBV7-8
TGTGCCAGCAGCTTGAGGGGCCCCAGTTCCTACAATGAGCAGTTCTTC
CASSLRGPSSYNEQFF
>few|NA|TRBJ1-6|TRBV7-2
TGTGCCAGCAGCGGTCTCTATAATTCACCCCTCCACTTT
CASSGLYNSPLHF
>NA|NA|TRBJ2-7|TRBV11-3
TGTGCCAGCAGCTTAGACTTGACGCGATCCTACGAGCAGTACTTC
CASSLDLTRSYEQYF
>NA|NA|TRBJ2-4|TRBV2
TGTGCCAGCAGTGAGGGGCATAAAAACATTCAGTACTTC
CASSEGHKNIQYF
>few|TRBD2|TRBJ2-3|TRBV20-1
TGCAGTGCTACTAGCGGGGGGGACTGGAGGGATACGCAGTATTTT
CSATSGGDWRDTQYF
>NA|NA|TRBJ1-2|TRBV7-2
TGTGCCAGCAGCACCTCGTCCACCCTCTATGGCTACACCTTC
CASSTSSTLYGYTF
>NA|NA|TRBJ2-5|TRBV5-1
TGCGCCAGCAGCTTGGAGGGACTTCGAGAGACCCAGTACTTC
CASSLEGLRETQYF
>NA|NA|TRBJ2-1|TRBV7-2
TGTGCCAGCAGCTTATCCTCTGACACAACAACCCAGTTCTTC
CASSLSSDTTTQFF
>few|NA|TRBJ2-3|TRBV5-5
TGTGCCAGCAGCTTTCCACTCCGGGGCACAGATACGCAGTATTTT
CASSFPLRGTDTQYF
>once|TRBD1|TRBJ1-3|TRBV18
TGTGCCAGCTCACTGAACAGGGGGCTTATCTCTGGAAACACCATATATTTT
CASSLNRGLISGNTIYF
>NA|NA|TRBJ2-5|TRBV14
TGTGCCAGCAGCCCACCCGGGAGCACAAGCGGGACCCAGTACTTC
CASSPPGSTSGTQYF
>many|NA|TRBJ2-3|TRBV24-1
TGTGCCACCAGTGACCCAAAGGGTGATACGCAGTATTTT
CATSDPKGDTQYF
>NA|NA|TRBJ1-2|TRBV7-2
TGTGCCAGCAGCTTAGCGGCGTCAGGGAGGAGTGGCTACACCTTC
CASSLAASGRSGYTF
>NA|TRBD1|TRBJ1-1|TRBV7-9
TGTGCCAGCAGCGTAACAGGACAGGTGAACACTGAAGCTTTCTTT
CASSVTGQVNTEAFF
>few|NA|TRBJ1-1|TRBV29-1
TGCAGCGCCCGACAGACCTTTAACACTGAAGCTTTCTTT
CSARQTFNTEAFF
>NA|TRBD2|TRBJ2-5|TRBV7-8
TGTACCAGCAGCTTAGGACTAGCGGGGGGGCGGGAGACCCAGTACTTC
CTSSLGLAGGRETQYF
>NA|TRBD1|TRBJ1-5|TRBV10-3
TGTGCCATCACCGGGACAGAAAATCAGCCCCAGCATTTT
CAITGTENQPQHF
>few|NA|TRBJ2-5|TRBV12-3/TRBV12-4
TGTGCCAGCTCGGGACCACCGAGAGGGGAGACCCAGTACTTC
CASSGPPRGETQYF
>few|TRBD2|TRBJ2-1|TRBV2
TGTGCCAGCCCTGGTAGCGGGGGCAATGAGCAGTTCTTC
CASPGSGGNEQFF
>NA|TRBD2|TRBJ2-1|TRBV2
TGTGCCAGCAACGTTCTAGCGGGAGTCGGGAATGAGCAGTTCTTC
CASNVLAGVGNEQFF
>few|TRBD1|TRBJ1-2|TRBV7-2
TGTGCCAGCAGGCCCGGGACAGGGCATGGCTACACCTTC
CASRPGTGHGYTF
>NA|TRBD2|TRBJ2-1|TRBV20-1
TGCAGTGCTAGGGCCCGAGTGGCGGGAGGCGTTAATGAGCAGTTCTTC
CSARARVAGGVNEQFF
>NA|NA|TRBJ2-7|TRBV7-2
TGTGCCAGCAGCTTAGCTGGGGTCCGCTACGAGCAGTACTTC
CASSLAGVRYEQYF
>many|NA|TRBJ1-3|TRBV25-1
TGTGCCAGCAGCCGGGGCTCTGGAAACACCATATATTTT
CASSRGSGNTIYF
>NA|TRBD2|TRBJ2-4|TRBV3-1
TGTGCCAGCAGCCACACTAGCGGGGGGGAACTAGCCAAAAACATTCAGTACTTC
CASSHTSGGELAKNIQYF
>few|NA|TRBJ2-5|TRBV6-6
TGTGCCAGCAGTTCTCAATCGGACCAAGAGACCCAGTACTTC
CASSSQSDQETQYF
>NA|NA|TRBJ2-3|TRBV20-1
TGCAGTGCTAGAGCCCAACCTTGGCGGGGAGGTAACACAGATACGCAGTATTTT
CSARAQPWRGGNTDTQYF
>many|NA|TRBJ2-5|TRBV6-2/TRBV6-3
TGTGCCAGCAGGCGGGACTTACAAGAGACCCAGTACTTC
CASRRDLQETQYF
>NA|NA|TRBJ2-5|TRBV15
TGTGCCACCAGCAGAGAGGGGGGAGGGACCCAGTACTTC
CATSREGGGTQYF
>NA|NA|TRBJ2-1|TRBV4-1
TGCGCCAGCAGCCTAGAATGGGCTGACTTCTACAATGAGCAGTTCTTC
CASSLEWADFYNEQFF
>few|NA|TRBJ2-3|TRBV7-2
TGTGCCAGCAGTAGGGGAAACACAGATACGCAGTATTTT
CASSRGNTDTQYF
>once|NA|TRBJ1-2|TRBV6-5
TGTGCCAGCAGTTACTCGGGGAAGAGCTATGGCTACACCTTC
CASSYSGKSYGYTF
>NA|NA|TRBJ1-5|TRBV4-3
TGCGCCAGCAGCCAAGGCCCCAATCAGCCCCAGCATTTT
CASSQGPNQPQHF
>few|NA|TRBJ2-7|TRBV4-2
TGTGCCAGCAGCCAAGAACGGCTAAGCTCCTACGAGCAGTACTTC
CASSQERLSSYEQYF
>NA|NA|TRBJ2-7|TRBV4-2
TGTGCCAGCAAAGGCACCTCCTACGAGCAGTACTTC
CASKGTSYEQYF
>few|TRBD2|TRBJ2-3|TRBV6-2/TRBV6-3
TGTGCCACGAAGACTAGCGGGGGTACAGATACGCAGTATTTT
CATKTSGGTDTQYF